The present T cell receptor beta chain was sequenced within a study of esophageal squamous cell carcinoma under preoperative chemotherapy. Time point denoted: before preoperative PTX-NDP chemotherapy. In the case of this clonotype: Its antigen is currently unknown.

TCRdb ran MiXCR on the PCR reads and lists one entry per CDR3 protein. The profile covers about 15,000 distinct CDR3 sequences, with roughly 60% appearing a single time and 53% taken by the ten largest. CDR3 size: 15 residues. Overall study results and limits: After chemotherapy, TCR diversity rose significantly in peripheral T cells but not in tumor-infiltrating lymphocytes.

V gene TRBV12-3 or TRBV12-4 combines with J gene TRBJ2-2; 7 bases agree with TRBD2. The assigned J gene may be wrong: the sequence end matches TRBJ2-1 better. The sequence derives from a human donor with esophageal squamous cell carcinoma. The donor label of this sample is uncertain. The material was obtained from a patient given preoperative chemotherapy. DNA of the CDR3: TGTGCCAGCAGCGAGCTAGCGGCCACCTCCAATGAGCAGTTCTTC. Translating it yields CASSELAATSNEQFF.